This TCR beta chain was profiled in a study of post-analysis software for immune sequencing data. Findings and limits, study-wide: Normalized Chao1 diversity in multiple sclerosis patients fell significantly below that of controls. F measure showed strong co-clustering of same-batch samples. Patients used about 5 TRBV segments, including TRBV5-6, TRBV5-1 and TRBV20-1, more often than controls.

Presence of unique molecular identifiers characterized the TCR beta cDNA libraries. TCRdb reprocessed the PCR reads with MiXCR, giving one entry per CDR3 protein. The sample has hundreds of thousands of distinct CDR3 sequences, 59% seen once. V lost 6 bases, J lost 3 bases, and 7 bases stayed unmatched. Germline V gives CDR1 SQVTM, CDR2 ANQGSEA. The CDR3 extends over 14 amino acids. On this clonotype itself: Its antigen is not known.

The source is a girl aged 2-10 years with multiple sclerosis. Sequencing was performed on blood. V is TRBV29-1 and J is TRBJ2-1, with 8 nucleotides matching TRBD2. CDR3 protein: CSVNGGGFYNEQFF. The CDR3 DNA reads as TGCAGCGTCAACGGGGGGGGTTTCTACAATGAGCAGTTCTTC.